The 27 T cell receptor beta chains below all came from one sample that was sequenced in a study of blood T cell repertoires in COVID-19. Only in-frame clones appear in the TCRdb table, and some are missing; sequencing was by immunoSEQ multiplex PCR. In the table there are hundreds of thousands of clones, 88% of which are singletons. The source material was peripheral blood. These receptors were obtained from a woman in her twenties or thirties who had recovered from COVID-19.

The V call is TRBV27, the J call TRBJ2-7; D is unclear. The ends were cut back, 5 bases at V and 7 bases at J, with 18 bases in the middle. The germline gives CDR1 MNHEY, CDR2 SMNVEV (reference sequence). CDR3 length equals 14 residues. CDR3 coding DNA: TGTGCCAGCAGTCCTTCATTCAGGAATGGGGAGCAGTACTTC. Translation gives CASSPSFRNGEQYF.

The J gene is TRBJ1-6, the V gene TRBV6-1; 8 bases fit TRBD1. The CDR3 is made up of 16 amino acids. Germline CDR1 is MNHNS and CDR2 is SASEGT. The trim removed 0 bases at V and 7 bases at J, leaving 5 bases unmatched. CDR3 protein: CASSEANRGNNSPLHF. DNA of the CDR3: TGTGCCAGCAGTGAAGCGAACAGGGGGAACAATTCACCCCTCCACTTT.

V and J are TRBV4-1 and TRBJ1-2; perhaps TRBD1 as D (5 bases). This CDR3 has 15 amino acids. The ends were cut back, 0 bases at V and 4 bases at J, with 12 bases in the middle. From germline, CDR1 is MGHRA and CDR2 YSYEKL. The CDR3 nucleotides read TGCGCCAGCAGCCAAGATCCCCAGACAGTCTATGGCTACACCTTC. As protein: CASSQDPQTVYGYTF.

The V and J genes are TRBV14 and TRBJ1-5, with TRBD1 as a possible D gene (5 bases). Germline V gene data show CDR1 as SGHDN and CDR2 as FVKESK. V lost 0 bases and J 5 bases, leaving 14 bases between the germline ends. The length of the CDR3 is 16 residues. CDR3 sequence: CASSQEYGREDQPQHF. CDR3 DNA: TGTGCCAGCAGCCAAGAATACGGCAGGGAGGATCAGCCCCAGCATTTT.

J is TRBJ1-2 and V is TRBV6-6, with TRBD1 as a possible D gene (5 bases). The V end lost 7 bases, the J end lost 0 bases, and 15 bases lay between the germline ends. The CDR3 is made up of 15 amino acids. Per germline, CDR1 MNHNY and CDR2 SVGAGI (reference sequence). The CDR3 spells CASTRDDSSNYGYTF. CDR3 in DNA: TGTGCCAGCACCAGGGATGACAGCTCTAACTATGGCTACACCTTC.

The chain is built from TRBV29-1 and TRBJ1-2, with 9 bases identical to TRBD1. V dropped 7 bases and J dropped 8; count of bases not matched to a gene: 8. Germline V gene lookup returns CDR1 SQVTM and CDR2 ANQGSEA. The length of the CDR3 is 12 residues. DNA of the CDR3: TGCAGCGAAGGGACAGGGATGACGGGCTACACCTTC. Translating it yields CSEGTGMTGYTF.

The V gene is TRBV2, the J gene TRBJ1-1; no clear D gene. The CDR3 has 12 amino acids. V gave up 3 bases and J gave up 7 bases, with 9 bases separating them. Looked up from germline, CDR1 is SNHLY and CDR2 is FYNNEI. CDR3 region: CASSDERDEAFF. The CDR3 coding sequence is TGTGCCAGCAGTGACGAGAGGGATGAAGCTTTCTTT.

The V call is TRBV6-2 or TRBV6-3, the J call TRBJ1-5, with TRBD1 matching over 7 bases. Germline values: CDR1 MNHEY, CDR2 SVGEGT. V shed 5 bases and J 5 bases; nucleotides not matched to a gene: 18. The CDR3 contains 18 residues. The CDR3 DNA sequence: TGTGCCAGCAGTACTTATCAGGGGGAGGACCCACTGGATCAGCCCCAGCATTTT. Translated: CASSTYQGEDPLDQPQHF.

The rearrangement uses TRBV7-2 and TRBJ2-1, with 7 bases fitting TRBD2. The V gene's germline CDR1 is SGHTA and CDR2 FQGNSA. V was clipped by 6 bases and J by 1 base; unmatched bases: 6. This CDR3 is built from 15 residues. CDR3 protein: CASSPRGSSYNEQFF. The CDR3, as DNA: TGTGCCAGCAGTCCGCGGGGGAGTTCCTACAATGAGCAGTTCTTC.

The chain couples TRBV6-6 to TRBJ2-7, with TRBD2 identical over 8 bases. The CDR3 spans 13 residues. V trimming: 6 bases; J trimming: 6 bases; junction bases outside the gene matches: 7. The germline CDR1 and CDR2 sequences are MNHNY and SVGAGI (reference sequence). The CDR3 is CASSRSGGREQYF. For the CDR3, the DNA is TGTGCCAGCAGCCGATCGGGGGGGCGCGAGCAGTACTTC.

The J gene is TRBJ1-1, the V gene TRBV28; D remains ambiguous. CDR3 size: 15 residues. V was trimmed by 3 bases and J by 1 base, leaving 12 bases between them. Germline CDR1 MDHEN, CDR2 SYDVKM. CDR3 coding DNA: TGTGCCAGCAGTTTTTCGACTCCTAGGAACACTGAAGCTTTCTTT. Amino acids: CASSFSTPRNTEAFF.

This clone was counted a few times. The V and J genes are TRBV7-2 and TRBJ1-2, with 7 bases aligning to TRBD1. CDR3 length: 17 amino acids. The junction had 11 bases not matched to a gene; V was cut back by 2 bases and J by 2 bases. Germline V gives CDR1 SGHTA, CDR2 FQGNSA. The CDR3 DNA sequence: TGTGCCAGCAGCTTAAGGGGTCAGGGGGATATGAACTATGGCTACACCTTC. Encoded protein: CASSLRGQGDMNYGYTF. The full variable domain, in which reference TRBV7-2 and TRBJ1-2 provide the parts outside the CDR3, is GAGVSQSPSNKVTEKGKDVELRCDPISGHTALYWYRQSLGQGLEFLIYFQGNSAPDKSGLPSDRFSAERTGGSVSTLTIQRTQQEDSAVYLCASSLRGQGDMNYGYTFGSGTRLTVV.

V is TRBV6-5 and J is TRBJ2-2, with a tentative D call TRBD1 (6 bases). V shed 8 bases and J shed 0 bases, with 10 bases lying between them. In germline, CDR1 is MNHEY, CDR2 SVGAGI. The CDR3 runs 14 residues. The CDR3 DNA reads TGTGCCAGCGGGCGACAGGCGAACACCGGGGAGCTGTTTTTT. Its translation: CASGRQANTGELFF.

CDR3 amino acids: CASSDKGTGWGNTIYF. CDR3 nucleotide sequence: TGTGCCAGCAGTGATAAAGGGACAGGGTGGGGAAACACCATATATTTT. The chain recombines TRBV2 with TRBJ1-3; 9 bases map to TRBD1. The CDR3 is made up of 16 amino acids. The trim removed 3 bases at V and 4 bases at J, leaving 7 bases unmatched. Per germline, CDR1 SNHLY and CDR2 FYNNEI.

The count of this clone is one. The chain couples TRBV5-1 to TRBJ2-1; 7 nucleotides agree with TRBD2. Germline V gives CDR1 SGHRS, CDR2 YFSETQ. The CDR3 has 16 amino acids. After removal of 0 bases from V and 2 bases from J, the junction contained 5 bases not matched to a gene. Written as DNA, the CDR3 is TGCGCCAGCAGCTTGGTGGCTAGCGGAACCTACAATGAGCAGTTCTTC. Protein sequence: CASSLVASGTYNEQFF.

The chain joins TRBV7-3 to TRBJ1-1; D may be TRBD1 (5 bases). This CDR3 spans 13 amino acids. Germline CDR1 reads SGHTA; CDR2 reads FQGTGA. V lost 5 bases, J lost 1 base, and 8 bases lay in between. The CDR3 DNA follows: TGTGCCAGCAGCCAGGGCACGAACACTGAAGCTTTCTTT. Protein product: CASSQGTNTEAFF.

The rearrangement links TRBV14 to TRBJ1-2, with 8 bases matching TRBD1. The CDR3 is 13 amino acids. Trimming removed 5 bases from V and 7 bases from J; junction bases left unmatched: 6. Germline CDR1 and CDR2: SGHDN and FVKESK. The CDR3 DNA reads as TGTGCCAGCAGCGGACAGGGTGGGGGTGGCTACACCTTC. Its translation is CASSGQGGGGYTF.

The V and J genes are TRBV7-2 and TRBJ2-3; 10 positions match TRBD2. CDR3 length equals 16 residues. V shed 4 bases and J 4 bases; nucleotides not matched to a gene: 8. Germline V gene sequence: CDR1 SGHTA, CDR2 FQGNSA. CDR3 protein: CASSSRAGGPADTQYF. CDR3 DNA sequence: TGTGCCAGCAGCTCTAGAGCGGGGGGGCCAGCAGATACGCAGTATTTT.

The count of this clone is one. A single base separates this from a much larger clone, so it may be a read error. V is TRBV5-4 and J is TRBJ2-6; TRBD2 might be the D (5 bases). The CDR3 loop spans 15 amino acids. CDR1 SGHNT and CDR2 YYREEE come from the germline V gene (reference sequence). The germline V and J ends were trimmed by 2 bases and 0 bases, with 6 bases remaining between them. The CDR3 here is CASSFGDSGANVLTF. CDR3 nucleotide sequence: TGTGCCAGCAGCTTCGGGGACTCTGGGGCCAACGTCCTGACTTTC.

The rearrangement links TRBV28 to TRBJ1-3, with D perhaps TRBD1 (6 bases). Deletions cut 4 bases from V and 0 bases from J, with 13 bases between. Per the germline V gene, CDR1 is MDHEN and CDR2 is SYDVKM. This CDR3 is 16 amino acids long. CDR3 sequence (DNA): TGTGCCAGCAGTTCCCTACAGGGTTCCTCTGGAAACACCATATATTTT. Translated, it gives CASSSLQGSSGNTIYF.

Note on this clone: No DNA is shown, since the ends of the CDR3 on it are uncertain; the CDR3 is the one TCRdb lists. This chain links TRBV19 with TRBJ1-6; TRBD1 is taken as the D call from the table, unchecked against the DNA. Looked up from germline, CDR1 is LNHDA and CDR2 is SQIVND (reference sequence). The CDR3 is made up of 14 amino acids, end residues included. The CDR3 region is CASTSDRFLAPLHF.

This chain uses TRBV2 with TRBJ2-1; D gene ambiguous. The germline V and J ends were trimmed by 5 bases and 2 bases, with 10 bases remaining between them. The CDR3 has 14 amino acids. Germline CDR1 is SNHLY and CDR2 is FYNNEI. The CDR3 reads CASSPLATYNEQFF. CDR3 DNA sequence: TGTGCCAGCAGTCCTCTGGCCACCTACAATGAGCAGTTCTTC.

The chain joins TRBV9 to TRBJ1-5; TRBD1 might be the D (6 bases). The CDR3 contains 14 residues. V shed 0 bases and J shed 6 bases, with 10 bases lying between them. Germline-derived CDR1 and CDR2 are SGDLS and YYNGEE. CDR3 DNA: TGTGCCAGCAGCGTAGGACAGGAAGGTCAGCCCCAGCATTTT. Its translation: CASSVGQEGQPQHF. The full variable domain, in which reference TRBV9 and TRBJ1-5 provide the parts outside the CDR3, is DSGVTQTPKHLITATGQRVTLRCSPRSGDLSVYWYQQSLDQGLQFLIQYYNGEERAKGNILERFSAQQFPDLHSELNLSSLELGDSALYFCASSVGQEGQPQHFGDGTRLSIL.

The rearrangement uses TRBV2 and TRBJ2-1; 11 bases match TRBD2. Losses at the gene ends were 4 bases for V and 8 bases for J; bases not matched to a gene: 10. Germline loops: CDR1 SNHLY, CDR2 FYNNEI. CDR3 size: 16 residues. The CDR3, as DNA: TGTGCCAGCAGTGTATCCCTTAGCGGGGGGGGTCATGAGCAGTTCTTC. It yields the protein CASSVSLSGGGHEQFF.

The sample holds one count of this clone. V and J are TRBV28 and TRBJ1-2; D possibly corresponds to TRBD1 (5 bases). The germline gives CDR1 MDHEN, CDR2 SYDVKM. The CDR3 covers 15 residues. V was clipped by 3 bases and J by 4 bases, with 15 bases between them. In DNA, the CDR3 is TGTGCCAGCAGTTTCCCGCCGGGACTGTCCTATGGCTACACCTTC. This gives the protein CASSFPPGLSYGYTF.

The V and J genes are TRBV29-1 and TRBJ2-5; 8 bases agree with TRBD1. The germline V gene encodes CDR1 SQVTM and CDR2 ANQGSEA. Germline trimming cut 5 bases from V and 0 bases from J; bases unmatched to any gene: 5. This CDR3 has 14 residues. The CDR3 sequence is CSVPGQGYQETQYF. The CDR3 DNA sequence: TGCAGCGTTCCCGGACAGGGCTACCAAGAGACCCAGTACTTC.

The V gene is TRBV30, the J gene TRBJ2-4, with unresolved D. CDR3 length: 17 amino acids. Trimming removed 0 bases from V and 0 bases from J, with 15 bases in between. From germline, CDR1 is GTSNPN and CDR2 SVGIG (reference sequence). CDR3 sequence (DNA): TGTGCCTGGAGTGTGTTTATCGGTTCTCTAGCCAAAAACATTCAGTACTTC. It translates to CAWSVFIGSLAKNIQYF.